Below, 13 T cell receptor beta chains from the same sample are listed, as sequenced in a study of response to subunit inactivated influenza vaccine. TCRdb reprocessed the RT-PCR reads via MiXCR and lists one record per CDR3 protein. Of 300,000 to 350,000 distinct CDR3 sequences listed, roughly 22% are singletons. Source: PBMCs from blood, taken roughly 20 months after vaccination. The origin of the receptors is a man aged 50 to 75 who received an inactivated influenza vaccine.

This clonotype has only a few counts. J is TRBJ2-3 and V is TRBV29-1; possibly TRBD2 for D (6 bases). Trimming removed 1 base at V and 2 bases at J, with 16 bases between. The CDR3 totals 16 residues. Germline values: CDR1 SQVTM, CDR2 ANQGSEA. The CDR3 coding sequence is TGCAGCGTTGAAGGCGGCGTGCGGGGCGCCACAGATACGCAGTATTTT. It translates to CSVEGGVRGATDTQYF.

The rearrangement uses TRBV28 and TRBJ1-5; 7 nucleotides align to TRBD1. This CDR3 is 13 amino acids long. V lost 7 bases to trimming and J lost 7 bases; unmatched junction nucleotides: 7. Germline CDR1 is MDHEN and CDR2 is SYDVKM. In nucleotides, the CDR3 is TGTGCCAGCAACGGGGACAGTAGGCAGCCCCAGCATTTT. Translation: CASNGDSRQPQHF.

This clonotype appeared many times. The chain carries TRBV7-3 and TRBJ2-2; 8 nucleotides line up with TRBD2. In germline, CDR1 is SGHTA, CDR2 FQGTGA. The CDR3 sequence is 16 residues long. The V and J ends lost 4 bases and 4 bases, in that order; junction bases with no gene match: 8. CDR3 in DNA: TGTGCCAGCAGCTCCCCAGCGGGAGACCCCACCGGGGAGCTGTTTTTT. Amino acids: CASSSPAGDPTGELFF.

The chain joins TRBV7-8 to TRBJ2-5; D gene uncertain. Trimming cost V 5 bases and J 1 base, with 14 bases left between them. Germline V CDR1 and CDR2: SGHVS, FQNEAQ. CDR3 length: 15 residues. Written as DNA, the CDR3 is TGTGCCAGCAGCCCCCGTGGCACTATCCAAGAGACCCAGTACTTC. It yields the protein CASSPRGTIQETQYF. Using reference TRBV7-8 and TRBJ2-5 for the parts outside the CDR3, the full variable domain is GAGVSQSPRYKVAKRGQDVALRCDPISGHVSLFWYQQALGQGPEFLTYFQNEAQLDKSGLPSDRFFAERPEGSVSTLKIQRTQQEDSAVYLCASSPRGTIQETQYFGPGTRLLVL.

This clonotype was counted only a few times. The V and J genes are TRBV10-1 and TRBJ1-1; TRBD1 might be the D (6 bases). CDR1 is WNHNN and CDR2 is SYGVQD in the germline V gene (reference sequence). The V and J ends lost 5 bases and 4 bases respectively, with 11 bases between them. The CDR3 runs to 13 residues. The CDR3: CASSQGLGTEAFF. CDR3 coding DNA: TGCGCCAGCAGTCAGGGGCTGGGCACTGAAGCTTTCTTT.

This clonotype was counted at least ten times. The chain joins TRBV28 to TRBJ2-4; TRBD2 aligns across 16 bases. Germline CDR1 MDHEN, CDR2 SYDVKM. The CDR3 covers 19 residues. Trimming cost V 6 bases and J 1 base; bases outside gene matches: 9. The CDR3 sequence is CASRHGTSGGAGAKNIQYF. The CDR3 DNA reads TGTGCCAGCAGGCACGGGACTAGCGGGGGGGCCGGGGCCAAAAACATTCAGTACTTC.

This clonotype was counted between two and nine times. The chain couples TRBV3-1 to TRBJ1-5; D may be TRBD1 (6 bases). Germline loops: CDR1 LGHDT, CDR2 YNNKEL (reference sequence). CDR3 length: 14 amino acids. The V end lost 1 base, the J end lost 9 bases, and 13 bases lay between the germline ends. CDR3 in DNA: TGTGCCAGCAGCCAAGGACAGGAGGGTCGGCCCCAGCATTTT. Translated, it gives CASSQGQEGRPQHF.

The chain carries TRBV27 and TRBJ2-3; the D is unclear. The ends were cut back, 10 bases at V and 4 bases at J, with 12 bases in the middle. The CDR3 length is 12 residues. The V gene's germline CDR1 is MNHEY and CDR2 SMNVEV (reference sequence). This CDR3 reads CATSRGADTQYF. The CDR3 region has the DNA TGTGCCACCTCGCGAGGCGCAGATACGCAGTATTTT.

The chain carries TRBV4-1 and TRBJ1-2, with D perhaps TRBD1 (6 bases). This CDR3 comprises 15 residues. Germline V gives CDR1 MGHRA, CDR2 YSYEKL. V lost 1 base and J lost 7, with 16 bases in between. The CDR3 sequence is CASSQVRGGGFGYTF. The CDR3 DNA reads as TGCGCCAGCAGCCAAGTTCGTGGGGGGGGCTTTGGCTACACCTTC.

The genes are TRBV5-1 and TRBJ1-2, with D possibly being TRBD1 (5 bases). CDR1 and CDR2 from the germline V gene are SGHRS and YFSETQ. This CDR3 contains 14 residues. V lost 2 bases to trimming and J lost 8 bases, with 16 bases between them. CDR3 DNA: TGCGCCAGCAGCTTCAATGGGGCTGGGGGAGGCTACACCTTC. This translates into CASSFNGAGGGYTF. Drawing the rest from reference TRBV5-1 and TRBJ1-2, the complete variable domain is KAGVTQTPRYLIKTRGQQVTLSCSPISGHRSVSWYQQTPGQGLQFLFEYFSETQRNKGNFPGRFSGRQFSNSRSEMNVSTLELGDSALYLCASSFNGAGGGYTFGSGTRLTVV.

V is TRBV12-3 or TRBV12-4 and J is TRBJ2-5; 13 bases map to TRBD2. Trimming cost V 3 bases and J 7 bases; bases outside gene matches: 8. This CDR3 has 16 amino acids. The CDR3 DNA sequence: TGTGCCAGCAGTTTCGGACTAGCGGGGGCCCCCGGGACCCAGTACTTC. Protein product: CASSFGLAGAPGTQYF.

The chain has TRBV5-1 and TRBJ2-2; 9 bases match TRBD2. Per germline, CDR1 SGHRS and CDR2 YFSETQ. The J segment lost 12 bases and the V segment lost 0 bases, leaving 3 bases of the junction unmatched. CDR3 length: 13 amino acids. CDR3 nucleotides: TGCGCCAGCAGCTTGGCCGGGACTAGCAAGCTGTTTTTT. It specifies CASSLAGTSKLFF.

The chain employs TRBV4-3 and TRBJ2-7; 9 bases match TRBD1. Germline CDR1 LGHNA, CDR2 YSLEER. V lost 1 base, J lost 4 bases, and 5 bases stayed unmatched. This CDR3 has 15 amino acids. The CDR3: CASSQADRGNYEQYF. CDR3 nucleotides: TGCGCCAGCAGCCAAGCAGACAGGGGGAATTACGAGCAGTACTTC.